The rows below give T cell receptor beta chains drawn from one sample of a study of response to subunit inactivated influenza vaccine. TCRdb reanalysed the RT-PCR reads using MiXCR and keeps one entry per CDR3 protein. The sample lists approximately 520,000 distinct CDR3 sequences, roughly 27% occurring once. The material was CD4+ T cells sorted from PBMCs, obtained around 5 days after vaccination. The receptors were sampled from a man aged 50 or older who received an inactivated influenza vaccine. Each CDR3 is given with its conserved first and last residue. Fields, in order: CDR3 protein, clone size, V gene, J gene. Clone size is stated in some rows and not others, as once, few, many or a class when expanded.

CASSGRTGTFYEQFF	.	TRBV5-1	TRBJ2-1
CSARESKGYNEQFF	few	TRBV20-1	TRBJ2-1
CASSLGRGVLRYF	.	TRBV12-3/TRBV12-4	TRBJ2-7
CASSLRVRGTEAFF	few	TRBV12-3/TRBV12-4	TRBJ1-1
CASTSGLQETQYF	few	TRBV12-3/TRBV12-4	TRBJ2-5
CASSYSGLAGGEQYF	.	TRBV6-2/TRBV6-3	TRBJ2-7
CASSLALSTASTDTQYF	.	TRBV5-1	TRBJ2-3
CSAIPGLVDTQYF	.	TRBV20-1	TRBJ2-3
CASSLNGGNEQFF	many	TRBV5-1	TRBJ2-1
CASSAGLASDTQYF	.	TRBV5-6	TRBJ2-3